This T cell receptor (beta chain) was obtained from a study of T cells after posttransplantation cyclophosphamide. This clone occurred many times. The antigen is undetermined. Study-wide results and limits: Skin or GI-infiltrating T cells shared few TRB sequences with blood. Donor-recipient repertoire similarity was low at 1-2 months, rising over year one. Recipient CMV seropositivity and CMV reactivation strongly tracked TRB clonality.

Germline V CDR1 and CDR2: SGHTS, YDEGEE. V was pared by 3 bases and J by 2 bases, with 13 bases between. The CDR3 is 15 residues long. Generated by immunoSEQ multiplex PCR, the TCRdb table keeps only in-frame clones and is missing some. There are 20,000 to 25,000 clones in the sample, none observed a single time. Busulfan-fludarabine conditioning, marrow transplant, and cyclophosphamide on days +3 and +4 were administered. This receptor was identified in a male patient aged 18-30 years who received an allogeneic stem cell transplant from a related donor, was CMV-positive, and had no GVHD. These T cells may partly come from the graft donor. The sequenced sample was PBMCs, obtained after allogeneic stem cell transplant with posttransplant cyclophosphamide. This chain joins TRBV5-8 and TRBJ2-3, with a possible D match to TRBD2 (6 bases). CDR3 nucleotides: TGTGCCAGCAGCTCCCTAGGCGGGGCCACAGATACGCAGTATTTT. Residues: CASSSLGGATDTQYF.